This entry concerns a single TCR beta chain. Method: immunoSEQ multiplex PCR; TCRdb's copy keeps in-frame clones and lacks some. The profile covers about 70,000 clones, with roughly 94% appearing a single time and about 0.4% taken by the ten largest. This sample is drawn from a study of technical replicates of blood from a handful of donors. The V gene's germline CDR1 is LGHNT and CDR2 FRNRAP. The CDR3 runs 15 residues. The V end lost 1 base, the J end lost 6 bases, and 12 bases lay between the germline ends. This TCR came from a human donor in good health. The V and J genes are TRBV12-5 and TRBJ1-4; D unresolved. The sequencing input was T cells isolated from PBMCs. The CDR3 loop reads CASGLGPPSYEKLFF. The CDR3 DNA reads TGTGCTAGTGGTTTGGGGCCGCCGTCGTATGAAAAACTGTTTTTT.